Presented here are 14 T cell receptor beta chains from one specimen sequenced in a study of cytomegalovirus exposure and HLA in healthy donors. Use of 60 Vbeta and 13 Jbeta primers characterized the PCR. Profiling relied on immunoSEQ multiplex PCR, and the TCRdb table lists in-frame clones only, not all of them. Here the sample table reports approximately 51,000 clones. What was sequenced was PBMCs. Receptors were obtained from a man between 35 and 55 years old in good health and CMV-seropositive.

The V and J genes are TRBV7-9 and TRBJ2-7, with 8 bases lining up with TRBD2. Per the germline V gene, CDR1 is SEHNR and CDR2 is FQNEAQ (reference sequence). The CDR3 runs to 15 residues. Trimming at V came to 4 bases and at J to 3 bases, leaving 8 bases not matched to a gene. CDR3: CASSSGTSRGYEQYF. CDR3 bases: TGTGCCAGCAGCTCCGGGACTAGTAGGGGCTACGAGCAGTACTTC.

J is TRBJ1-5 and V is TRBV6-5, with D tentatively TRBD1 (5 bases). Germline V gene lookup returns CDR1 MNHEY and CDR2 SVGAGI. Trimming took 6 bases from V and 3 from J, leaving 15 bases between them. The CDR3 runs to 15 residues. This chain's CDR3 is CASSQTGVFNQPQHF. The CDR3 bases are TGTGCCAGCAGCCAAACAGGAGTTTTCAATCAGCCCCAGCATTTT.

The chain's CDR3 is CASSLLAGSSETQYF. In DNA, the CDR3 is TGCGCCAGCAGCTTGTTAGCGGGGAGTTCTGAGACCCAGTACTTC. V is TRBV5-1 and J is TRBJ2-5; 8 bases map to TRBD2. Trimming removed 1 base from V and 5 bases from J; junction bases left unmatched: 7. The length of the CDR3 is 15 residues. The germline CDR1 and CDR2 sequences are SGHRS and YFSETQ.

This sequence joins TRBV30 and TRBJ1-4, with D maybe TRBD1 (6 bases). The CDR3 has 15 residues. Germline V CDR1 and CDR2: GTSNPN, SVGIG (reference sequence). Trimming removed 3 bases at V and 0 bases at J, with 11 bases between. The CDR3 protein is CAWRGGDATNEKLFF. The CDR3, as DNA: TGTGCCTGGAGAGGGGGGGACGCAACTAATGAAAAACTGTTTTTT.

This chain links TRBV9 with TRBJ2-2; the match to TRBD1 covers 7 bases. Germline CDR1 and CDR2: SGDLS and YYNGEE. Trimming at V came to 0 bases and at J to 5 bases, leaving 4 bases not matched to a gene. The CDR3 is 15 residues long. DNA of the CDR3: TGTGCCAGCAGCGTAGAAAGGGGGCCGACCGGGGAGCTGTTTTTT. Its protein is CASSVERGPTGELFF.

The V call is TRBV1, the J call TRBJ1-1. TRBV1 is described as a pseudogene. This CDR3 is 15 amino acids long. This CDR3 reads CTSSQDGRREGEAFF. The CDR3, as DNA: TGCACCAGCAGCCAAGATGGGCGGAGGGAGGGAGAAGCTTTCTTT.

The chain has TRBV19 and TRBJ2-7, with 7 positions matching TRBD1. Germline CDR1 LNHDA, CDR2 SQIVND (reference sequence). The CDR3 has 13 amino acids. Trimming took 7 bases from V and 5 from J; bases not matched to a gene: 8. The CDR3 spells CASNRGIFDEQYF. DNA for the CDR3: TGTGCCAGTAACAGGGGAATCTTCGACGAGCAGTACTTC.

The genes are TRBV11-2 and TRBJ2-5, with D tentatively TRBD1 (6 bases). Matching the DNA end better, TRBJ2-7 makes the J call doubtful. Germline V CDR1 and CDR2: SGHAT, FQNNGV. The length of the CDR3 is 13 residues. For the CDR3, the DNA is TGTGCCAGCAGCTTAGGGACAGTCTACGAGCAGTACTTC. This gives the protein CASSLGTVYEQYF.

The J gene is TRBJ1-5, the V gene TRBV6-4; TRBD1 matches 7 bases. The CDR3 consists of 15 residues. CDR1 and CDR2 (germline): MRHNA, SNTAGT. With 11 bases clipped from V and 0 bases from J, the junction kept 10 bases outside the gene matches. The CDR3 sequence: CARGQEDTSNQPQHF. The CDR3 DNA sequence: TGTGCCCGCGGACAGGAGGATACTAGCAATCAGCCCCAGCATTTT.

CDR3 in amino acids: CASSYTGTGGYEQYF. The CDR3 DNA reads TGTGCCAGCAGCTACACCGGGACAGGGGGGTACGAGCAGTACTTC. The V call is TRBV6-6, the J call TRBJ2-7; 11 nucleotides align to TRBD1. The ends lost 6 bases at V and 4 bases at J; junction bases unmatched: 8. The CDR3 extends over 15 amino acids. The V gene's germline CDR1 is MNHNY and CDR2 SVGAGI (reference sequence).

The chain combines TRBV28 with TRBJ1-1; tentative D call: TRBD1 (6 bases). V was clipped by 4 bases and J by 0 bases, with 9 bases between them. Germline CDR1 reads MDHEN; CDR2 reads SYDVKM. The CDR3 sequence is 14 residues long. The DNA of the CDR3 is TGTGCCAGCAGTTCTGGGGGCATGAACACTGAAGCTTTCTTT. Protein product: CASSSGGMNTEAFF.

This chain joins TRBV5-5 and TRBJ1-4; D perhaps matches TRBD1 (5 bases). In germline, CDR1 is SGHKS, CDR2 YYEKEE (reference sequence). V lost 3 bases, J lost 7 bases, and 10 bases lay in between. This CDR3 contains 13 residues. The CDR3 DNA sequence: TGTGCCAGCAGCTCTGGGGGAGGTGAAAAACTGTTTTTT. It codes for CASSSGGGEKLFF.

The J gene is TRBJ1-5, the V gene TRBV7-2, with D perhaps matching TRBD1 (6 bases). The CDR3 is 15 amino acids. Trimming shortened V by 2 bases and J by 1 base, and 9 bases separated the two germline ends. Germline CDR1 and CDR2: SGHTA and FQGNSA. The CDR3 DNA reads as TGTGCCAGCAGCTTAACAGGGTTGAGCAATCAGCCCCAGCATTTT. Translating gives CASSLTGLSNQPQHF.

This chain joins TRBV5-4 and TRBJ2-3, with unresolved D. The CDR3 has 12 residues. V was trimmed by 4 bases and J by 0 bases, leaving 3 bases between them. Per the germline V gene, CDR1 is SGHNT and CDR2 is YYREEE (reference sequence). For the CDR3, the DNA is TGTGCCAGCAGCCGTAGCACAGATACGCAGTATTTT. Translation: CASSRSTDTQYF.